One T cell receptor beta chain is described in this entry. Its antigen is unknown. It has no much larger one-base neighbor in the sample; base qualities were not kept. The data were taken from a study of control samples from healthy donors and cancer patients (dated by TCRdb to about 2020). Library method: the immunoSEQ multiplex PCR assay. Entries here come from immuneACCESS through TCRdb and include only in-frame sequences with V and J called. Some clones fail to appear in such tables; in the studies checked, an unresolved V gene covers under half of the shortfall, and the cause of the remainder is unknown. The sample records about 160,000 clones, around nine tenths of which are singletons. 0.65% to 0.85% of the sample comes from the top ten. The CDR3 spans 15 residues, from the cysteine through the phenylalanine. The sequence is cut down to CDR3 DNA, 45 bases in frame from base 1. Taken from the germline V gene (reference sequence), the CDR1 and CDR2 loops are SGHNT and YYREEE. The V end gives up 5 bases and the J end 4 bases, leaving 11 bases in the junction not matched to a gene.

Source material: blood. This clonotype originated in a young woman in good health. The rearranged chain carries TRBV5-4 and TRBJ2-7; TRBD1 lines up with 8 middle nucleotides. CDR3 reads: CASSDGGQGLYEQYF. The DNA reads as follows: TGTGCCAGCAGTGACGGAGGACAGGGCTTATACGAGCAGTACTTC. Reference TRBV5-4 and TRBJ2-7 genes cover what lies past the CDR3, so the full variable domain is ETGVTQSPTHLIKTRGQQVTLRCSSQSGHNTVSWYQQALGQGPQFIFQYYREEENGRGNFPPRFSGLQFPNYSSELNVNALELDDSALYLCASSDGGQGLYEQYFGPGTRLTVT.